This T cell receptor (beta chain) comes out of a study of blood T cell repertoires in COVID-19 (TCRdb year 2020). Notes on the research overall: The collaborator samples originated in the United States, Italy and Spain and spanned the acute and convalescent phases of COVID-19. The prospective study material was composed of cDNA or gDNA derived from T cells, B-cell-depleted T cells, or PBMCs. The sample metadata nearly always contained a de-identified subject ID, COVID-19 status, age in years and sex. The dataset comprised deeply sampled blood TCRbeta repertoires from subjects exposed to, actively infected with, or recovered from COVID-19. The samples were drawn from the first 160 participants of the ongoing ImmuneRACE study and from roughly 1,300 subjects provided by 6 global collaborators. The repertoires were released in a freely available public database meant as a resource for research on the immune response to SARS-CoV-2. HLA class I and class II types, where available, came from metadata supplied by the sample provider rather than from assay-based typing.

CDR1 and CDR2 are drawn from the germline V gene: MGHRA, YSYEKL. The cysteine opens and the phenylalanine closes a CDR3 of 16 amino acids. Just CDR3 DNA is preserved here, 48 bases in frame from base 1. Trimming takes 4 bases off V and 4 bases off J; junction bases not matched to a gene: 12. The investigation overall reported the following: Clinical and demographic metadata were provided uncurated, with the amount varying by source and participant.

TCRbeta CDR3 regions were amplified from genomic DNA by means of the immunoSEQ Assay, a bias-controlled multiplex PCR. On the study's bioinformatics: The number of nucleated cells in each sample was estimated from the amplification of reference gene primers within the assay. Sequence reads were collapsed and filtered to measure the absolute abundance of every unique TCRbeta CDR3 rearrangement. For each sample, productive Simpson clonality was calculated by taking the square root of Simpson's diversity index across productive rearrangements. TCRdb stores this immuneACCESS table with in-frame sequences only. Part of the clones is absent; in the studies checked, under half of the shortfall reflects unresolved V genes, and no reason is known for the rest. V and J calls and clone size are given by that table; D and trimming were obtained from the DNA. This sample gives fewer than 350,000 clones in total; 70% to 90% of them show up just once. More than 10% of the sample lies in the top ten.

Regarding this clone: Its binding antigen is unknown. Base-call qualities are not available, and no considerably larger clone is one nucleotide away.

One collaborating source in Seattle enrolled patients during active infection and followed them longitudinally through the course of disease. The collaborating institutions used their own protocols to collect whole blood in K2EDTA tubes. For TCRbeta analysis, collaborators shipped samples in one of three forms: frozen whole blood, isolated PBMCs, or DNA extracted from either of those sample types. The TCR sequence derives from a woman in her twenties or thirties with COVID-19, enrolled during active disease. Sequencing was performed on peripheral blood. This sequence uses TRBV4-1 and TRBJ1-2; 7 bases in between match TRBD1. The DNA is TGCGCCAGCAGCCGCGAGTGGGACAGTCGGGGCTATGGCTACACCTTC. It codes for CASSREWDSRGYGYTF.